These 5 T cell receptor beta chains came from one sample sequenced in a study of T-cell memory formation after mild COVID-19 (dated by TCRdb to the early 2020s). Receptors were amplified or captured by 5' RACE. The sequencer listed for this sample is Illumina NovaSeq 6000. TCRdb took the public reads, trimmed them with fastp at Q25, ran MiXCR for clone calling and kept in-frame beta chains. Every entry covers one CDR3 protein and lists the most common genes and DNA from its rows. The sample includes approximately 500,000 distinct CDR3 sequences, with about 23% observed a single time. The ten top clones hold about an eighth of the sample. The material sequenced was PBMCs or a T cell subset sorted from them (not recorded which). The origin of the receptors is an adult woman who had mild COVID-19 (a few samples of this study predate the infection). The sample titles of this study are shuffled in the database, so cell type and time point are left out; the donor was told from shared clones.

The chain couples TRBV6-1 to TRBJ2-7, with D unresolved. The germline CDR1 and CDR2 sequences are MNHNS and SASEGT. The CDR3 extends over 15 amino acids. V lost 2 bases and J 0 bases, leaving 11 bases between the germline ends. The DNA for the CDR3 is TGTGCCAGCAGTGAAAGTCCTCTCAGCTCCTACGAGCAGTACTTC. It specifies CASSESPLSSYEQYF.

This clonotype occurred a few times. V and J are TRBV7-2 and TRBJ1-2; D not resolved. In germline, CDR1 is SGHTA, CDR2 FQGNSA. V was clipped by 1 base and J by 7 bases, with 13 bases between them. The CDR3 length is 14 residues. The CDR3 nucleotides are TGTGCCAGCAGCTTAGATGCCGCCTGGGGTGGCTACACCTTC. It translates to CASSLDAAWGGYTF.

The chain recombines TRBV12-3 or TRBV12-4 with TRBJ1-2; maybe TRBD1 (5 bases). V was trimmed by 3 bases and J by 7 bases, leaving 12 bases between them. The CDR3 runs to 13 residues. CDR3 in amino acids: CASSLGRAPGYTF. As DNA, the CDR3 is TGTGCCAGCAGTTTGGGCAGGGCCCCTGGCTACACCTTC.

This clonotype was recorded a few times. The V call is TRBV6-5, the J call TRBJ1-1; D remains ambiguous. This CDR3 spans 14 amino acids. CDR1 MNHEY and CDR2 SVGAGI come from the germline V gene. V gave up 2 bases and J gave up 5 bases, with 12 bases separating them. As DNA, the CDR3 is TGTGCCAGCAGTTACGGTTCCCTCAGGACTGAAGCTTTCTTT. Amino acid sequence: CASSYGSLRTEAFF.

This chain links TRBV20-1 with TRBJ1-2; D call uncertain. Trimming cost V 3 bases and J 7 bases, with 12 bases left between them. The CDR3 runs to 12 residues. Germline lookup yields CDR1 DFQATT and CDR2 SNEGSKA (reference sequence). CDR3 sequence (DNA): TGCAGTGCTAGGAGAGATCGGGGTGGCTACACCTTC. Its protein is CSARRDRGGYTF.